One and the same sample provided the 24 T cell receptor beta chains below, sequenced in a study of technical replicates of blood from several donors. The protocol was immunoSEQ multiplex PCR, while the TCRdb copy is restricted to in-frame clones and leaves out a portion. The table includes some 77,000 clones, about nine tenths detected once. The sample taken for sequencing was T cells isolated from PBMCs. The origin of the receptors is a human donor in good health.

The table lists this clone with a few counts. CDR3 residues: CASSQSGTKNTEAFF. The CDR3 DNA follows: TGTGCCAGCAGCCAATCCGGGACAAAGAACACTGAAGCTTTCTTT. V is TRBV16 and J is TRBJ1-1, with D possibly TRBD1 on 6 matching bases. V shed 0 bases and J shed 1 base, with 9 bases lying between them. Germline V gene lookup returns CDR1 KGHSY and CDR2 FQNENV. The CDR3 has 15 residues.

The chain recombines TRBV19 with TRBJ2-2; a possible D gene is TRBD1 (5 bases). This CDR3 contains 16 residues. Germline assignment: CDR1 LNHDA and CDR2 SQIVND (reference sequence). Trimming took off 10 bases at V and 1 base at J, with 19 bases between the two ends. CDR3 sequence reads: CATSNGRQQNTGELFF. CDR3 nucleotides: TGTGCCACGTCAAACGGGCGACAGCAGAACACCGGGGAGCTGTTTTTT. The complete variable domain, with remaining parts taken from reference TRBV19 and TRBJ2-2, reads DGGITQSPKYLFRKEGQNVTLSCEQNLNHDAMYWYRQDPGQGLRLIYYSQIVNDFQKGDIAEGYSVSREKKESFPLTVTSAQKNPTAFYLCATSNGRQQNTGELFFGEGSRLTVL.

The sample holds a few counts of this clone. This chain joins TRBV28 and TRBJ2-7, with 7 bases matching TRBD2. Germline V gene sequence: CDR1 MDHEN, CDR2 SYDVKM. The CDR3 totals 15 residues. With V trimmed by 6 bases and J by 0 bases, 8 bases remained unmatched. As DNA, the CDR3 is TGTGCCAGCAGCCTTCTAGCGGAAGGCTCCTACGAGCAGTACTTC. Amino acids: CASSLLAEGSYEQYF.

The V call is TRBV27, the J call TRBJ1-5; 9 bases agree with TRBD1. The ends lost 1 base at V and 6 bases at J; junction bases unmatched: 10. Germline loops: CDR1 MNHEY, CDR2 SMNVEV (reference sequence). This CDR3 comprises 17 residues. The CDR3 here is CASSLYGTGKLSQPQHF. CDR3 nucleotides: TGTGCCAGCAGTTTATATGGGACAGGGAAGCTTAGTCAGCCCCAGCATTTT.

In this sample, this clone turned up once. This chain links TRBV9 with TRBJ1-3; 7 bases align to TRBD1. The CDR3 consists of 15 residues. CDR1 SGDLS and CDR2 YYNGEE come from the germline V gene. J was trimmed by 3 bases and V by 3 bases; bases with no gene match: 6. CDR3 sequence (DNA): TGTGCCAGCAGCGAAACAGGGGCGGGTGGAAACACCATATATTTT. Protein product: CASSETGAGGNTIYF.

This clone showed up just once. This chain links TRBV6-1 with TRBJ2-5; 7 nucleotides match TRBD1. This CDR3 is built from 14 residues. Per germline, CDR1 MNHNS and CDR2 SASEGT. After removal of 4 bases from V and 5 bases from J, the junction contained 7 bases not matched to a gene. Here the CDR3 reads CASSGRTRGETQYF. In DNA form, the CDR3 reads TGTGCCAGCAGTGGCCGGACCAGGGGGGAGACCCAGTACTTC.

Worth noting for this clone: The junction departs from germline at one end; a sequencing error may be responsible. This sequence joins TRBV6-1 and TRBJ2-7, with TRBD2 matching over 10 bases. Germline V gives CDR1 MNHNS, CDR2 SASEGT. The CDR3 is 13 residues long. CDR3 in DNA: TGTGCCAGCAGTGAAGCGCTGACTAGCGGGCGCTTCTTC. Translated, it gives CASSEALTSGRFF.

The CDR3 DNA sequence: TGTGCCCGACAGGCGAAATACACAGATACGCAGTATTTT. It specifies CARQAKYTDTQYF. The genes are TRBV30 and TRBJ2-3; the D gene is possibly TRBD1 (6 bases). The CDR3 runs to 13 residues. Per the germline V gene, CDR1 is GTSNPN and CDR2 is SVGIG (reference sequence). V lost 8 bases, J lost 2 bases, and 14 bases lay in between.

This clone appeared once. The chain couples TRBV6-5 to TRBJ2-1, with D perhaps matching TRBD2 (5 bases). CDR1 is MNHEY and CDR2 is SVGAGI in the germline V gene. The CDR3 consists of 14 residues. The V gene lost 5 bases and the J gene lost 15 bases, with 23 bases spanning the gap. The CDR3 DNA follows: TGTGCCAGCAGTCCCACCGCGTATGGACTTTTGGGGTTCTTC. Protein product: CASSPTAYGLLGFF.

The chain recombines TRBV29-1 with TRBJ1-1; D call uncertain. The germline gives CDR1 SQVTM, CDR2 ANQGSEA. V lost 0 bases to trimming and J lost 11 bases, with 10 bases between them. This CDR3 spans 11 amino acids. CDR3 residues: CSVEDPVWAFF. CDR3 sequence (DNA): TGCAGCGTTGAAGATCCAGTTTGGGCTTTCTTT.

J is TRBJ1-2 and V is TRBV28; tentative D call: TRBD1 (6 bases). The CDR3 contains 14 residues. CDR1 and CDR2 (germline): MDHEN, SYDVKM. V lost 5 bases to trimming and J lost 2 bases, with 12 bases between them. CDR3 nucleotide sequence: TGTGCCAGCAGTCCTCATCAGGGGAACTATGGCTACACCTTC. Its protein is CASSPHQGNYGYTF.

V and J are TRBV6-1 and TRBJ1-1, with 8 bases lining up with TRBD1. This CDR3 region has 13 residues. V shed 3 bases and J 4 bases; nucleotides not matched to a gene: 1. Germline V gives CDR1 MNHNS, CDR2 SASEGT. The CDR3 region has the DNA TGTGCCAGCAGTGAGACAGGGGCCACTGAAGCTTTCTTT. It translates to CASSETGATEAFF.

The rearrangement links TRBV9 to TRBJ2-2, with 8 positions matching TRBD1. Trimming cost V 4 bases and J 0 bases; bases outside gene matches: 5. This CDR3 contains 16 residues. Germline V CDR1 and CDR2: SGDLS, YYNGEE. As DNA, the CDR3 is TGTGCCAGCAGCCCATCGACAGGGGCGAACACCGGGGAGCTGTTTTTT. Translating gives CASSPSTGANTGELFF.

This chain links TRBV11-1 with TRBJ1-1; no clear D gene. CDR1 is SGHAT, CDR2 FQDESV, per germline (reference sequence). The CDR3 is made up of 18 amino acids. The V end was cut by 3 bases, the J end by 1 base, with 21 bases between. CDR3 DNA: TGTGCCAGCAGCTTCAGATCGGGAGGAGGGTGGTCGAACACTGAAGCTTTCTTT. Protein product: CASSFRSGGGWSNTEAFF.

In its sample, this clone was seen once. The chain employs TRBV7-9 and TRBJ2-5; TRBD1 might be the D (6 bases). The CDR3 is 14 amino acids. The ends were cut back, 4 bases at V and 5 bases at J, with 14 bases in the middle. Germline V gene data show CDR1 as SEHNR and CDR2 as FQNEAQ (reference sequence). CDR3: CASSSPGEWETQYF. The CDR3 bases are TGTGCCAGCAGCTCACCAGGGGAGTGGGAGACCCAGTACTTC.

This rearrangement joins TRBV28 to TRBJ1-1; D is perhaps TRBD1 (6 bases). Trimming pared 5 bases from V and 9 bases from J, leaving 10 bases between. The CDR3 is 11 amino acids. Looked up from germline, CDR1 is MDHEN and CDR2 is SYDVKM. The CDR3 nucleotides read TGTGCCAGCAGTCCCAGGGGTCAAGCTTTCTTT. It translates to CASSPRGQAFF.

This chain uses TRBV5-6 with TRBJ2-5; unclear D gene. This CDR3 contains 15 residues. Germline CDR1 and CDR2: SGHDT and YYEEEE. V shed 0 bases and J shed 0 bases, with 9 bases lying between them. The CDR3 DNA is TGTGCCAGCAGCTTGGCAATGGGCAACCAAGAGACCCAGTACTTC. Its translation: CASSLAMGNQETQYF.

J is TRBJ1-2 and V is TRBV28, with TRBD1 identical over 10 bases. The germline V gene has CDR1 MDHEN and CDR2 SYDVKM. V lost 3 bases, J lost 3 bases, and 1 base stayed unmatched. The CDR3 runs to 14 residues. CDR3 region: CASSFGQGDYGYTF. CDR3 nucleotide sequence: TGTGCCAGCAGTTTTGGACAGGGGGACTATGGCTACACCTTC.

The V gene is TRBV30, the J gene TRBJ2-2; the D gene is possibly TRBD2 (6 bases). This CDR3 contains 19 residues. Germline V CDR1 and CDR2: GTSNPN, SVGIG (reference sequence). Trimming shortened V by 1 base and J by 0 bases, and 21 bases separated the two germline ends. The CDR3 spells CAWSGSTNRRLANTGELFF. As DNA, the CDR3 is TGTGCCTGGAGTGGGTCGACGAATAGGAGACTAGCGAACACCGGGGAGCTGTTTTTT.

The rearrangement links TRBV6-5 to TRBJ2-7; 7 bases map to TRBD2. CDR1 is MNHEY, CDR2 SVGAGI, per germline. The junction had 10 bases not matched to a gene; V was cut back by 6 bases and J by 2 bases. This CDR3 contains 15 residues. In DNA form, the CDR3 reads TGTGCCAGCAGCCCGACGGGGGGAGGGCCCTACGAGCAGTACTTC. Its translation is CASSPTGGGPYEQYF.

CDR3 in amino acids: CASSFRQANYGYTF. DNA of the CDR3: TGTGCCAGCAGTTTCAGACAGGCTAACTATGGCTACACCTTC. The V and J genes are TRBV6-6 and TRBJ1-2; D possibly corresponds to TRBD1 (6 bases). Trimming shortened V by 4 bases and J by 0 bases, and 9 bases separated the two germline ends. Germline V gene sequence: CDR1 MNHNY, CDR2 SVGAGI (reference sequence). The CDR3 consists of 14 residues.

This rearrangement joins TRBV14 to TRBJ2-3; 7 bases align to TRBD2. Germline assignment: CDR1 SGHDN and CDR2 FVKESK. The CDR3 is 17 amino acids. V trimming: 1 base; J trimming: 1 base; junction bases outside the gene matches: 8. The CDR3 DNA reads TGTGCCAGCAGCCAAGTTTTTACCCGGGAGGGCACAGATACGCAGTATTTT. Protein sequence: CASSQVFTREGTDTQYF.

The chain links TRBV7-3 to TRBJ1-4; a possible D gene is TRBD1 (6 bases). V lost 3 bases and J 5 bases, leaving 13 bases between the germline ends. The length of the CDR3 is 15 residues. The germline V gene encodes CDR1 SGHTA and CDR2 FQGTGA. CDR3 residues: CASSLRGGANEKLFF. Here the CDR3 DNA reads TGTGCCAGCAGCTTGAGGGGGGGCGCGAATGAAAAACTGTTTTTT. Full variable domain (rest looked up from reference TRBV7-3 and TRBJ1-4): GAGVSQTPSNKVTEKGKYVELRCDPISGHTALYWYRQSLGQGPEFLIYFQGTGAADDSGLPNDRFFAVRPEGSVSTLKIQRTERGDSAVYLCASSLRGGANEKLFFGSGTQLSVL.

CDR3 region: CASSQSTGSTDTQYF. For the CDR3, the DNA is TGCGCCAGCAGTCAATCCACAGGGAGCACAGATACGCAGTATTTT. This chain joins TRBV23-1 and TRBJ2-3, with D possibly being TRBD1 (6 bases). TRBV23-1 is known as an ORF, though its function is uncertain. V was shortened by 0 bases and J by 0 bases, with 7 bases between the two germline ends. The CDR3 loop spans 15 amino acids.